This entry describes one T cell receptor (beta chain). The sample belongs to a study of T cell responses to AZD1222 COVID-19 vaccine. Repertoires were generated with immunoSEQ multiplex PCR, while TCRdb's copy carries only in-frame clones and drops some. The profile shows 200,000 to 300,000 clones, 85% to 95% of them singletons. The clonotype comes from an adult in good health. The sequencing used peripheral blood, collected on day 0 of AZD1222 vaccination.

The DNA of the CDR3 is TGTGCCAGCAGGATACAGGGTTTGACAGATACGCAGTATTTT. It encodes CASRIQGLTDTQYF. This rearrangement joins TRBV27 to TRBJ2-3, with a tentative D call TRBD1 (6 bases). The V gene's germline CDR1 is MNHEY and CDR2 SMNVEV (reference sequence). The V end lost 6 bases, the J end lost 3 bases, and 13 bases lay between the germline ends. The CDR3 is made up of 14 amino acids.